The entry below describes one TCR beta chain. A few counts support this clone. Its cognate antigen has yet to be identified. Qualities for individual bases were not recorded, and no much larger clone is one base off. This entry comes from a study of T cell repertoires and HLA-DP antigens (dated by TCRdb to between 2017 and 2018). Concerning the study at large: The study used an in vitro model of CD4+ T cell alloreactivity against allogeneic HLA-DP presented by transduced HeLa cells. One alloantigen differed from self by one peptide-binding groove amino acid, whereas the other differed by ten, modelling structurally similar versus dissimilar alloantigens. Of the three donors, two were male and one was female, and their ages ranged from the 18-to-29 age band up to the 60-to-69 age band. Average DNA input was around 220 ng for sorted CD137+CD4+ samples, compared with approximately 1,200 ng for pre-culture CD4+ samples. Study-wide conclusions, independent of this receptor: Similar clonality (around 0.36) was observed for sorted CD137+ cells against both alloantigens, and this clonality was much higher than that observed in pre-culture samples (roughly 0.04). Separate analysis of naive and memory CD4+ repertoires was not performed. Clones undetected before culture had an average cumulative frequency of roughly 35% against one allele versus 50.6% against the other. The study was limited by having only three donors, by relying on a non-physiological HeLa antigen-presenting system, and by using total CD4+ responder cells.

Untouched CD4+ T cells were isolated from Ficoll-separated PBMC through negative selection with magnetic beads, and an average purity of approximately 98% was reached. Magnetic beads were used to isolate untouched CD4+ T cells from Ficoll-separated PBMC, giving about 97.7% purity with negligible CD8+ contamination. Peripheral blood mononuclear cells were supplied by the buffy coats of a few healthy blood donors, who served as the study donors. All three donors were CMV seronegative. The DNeasy Blood & Tissue Kit was used for extraction of genomic DNA. Genomic DNA from sorted CD137+CD4+ cells and from pre-culture CD4+ baseline samples of each subject was subjected to TCRB sequencing. The immunoSEQ multiplex PCR, with forward primers for 54 TRBV segments and reverse primers for 13 TRBJ segments, was used to amplify TCRB CDR3 regions. Pre-culture CD4+ samples were sequenced at deep resolution with a target of 200,000 or so T cell genomes. Amplicons were sequenced on an Illumina HiSeq System, producing 87 bp reads covering the CDR3. The authors' pipeline ran thus. Correction for PCR and sequencing errors was applied to reads, and CDR3 regions were defined through alignment to IMGT reference sequences. Synthetic template pools were used to estimate the numbers of templates and unique rearrangements. Clonality was computed as 1 minus Pielou's evenness. The Daley-Smith estimator was used to estimate richness. Morisita's index served as the measure of repertoire overlap. Clones present in cultured samples but not detected in the pre-culture repertoire of the same donor were defined as low-abundance clones. TCRdb carries this immuneACCESS record with in-frame sequences only. Its versions omit some clonotypes, under half of them owing to an unresolved V gene in the studies checked, with the rest unexplained. V, J and clone size are taken as reported in that table, and D and trimming were inferred from the DNA itself. This sample gives more than 90,000 clones in total; nearly 95% of them show up just once. Jointly, the top ten make up over 0.25% of the sample.

From the germline V gene, CDR1 is SGHVS and CDR2 is FQNEAQ. Reading from cysteine to phenylalanine, the CDR3 counts 15 amino acids. Only the CDR3 DNA stays, 45 bases, in frame from base 1. Trimming leaves V shorter by 1 base and J shorter by 4 bases, with the junction holding 3 bases beyond the gene matches. This receptor was identified in a woman aged 18-29 years in good health and CMV-seronegative. The V and J genes are TRBV7-8 and TRBJ2-1; the central 8 bases match TRBD2. Sequenced input: CD4+ T cells from PBMCs. The sequence in DNA is TGTGCCAGCAGCTTAGTAGCGGGGCTTTACAATGAGCAGTTCTTC. It codes for CASSLVAGLYNEQFF.